The 25 T cell receptor beta chains below come from one sample, sequenced in a study of blood T cells in healthy people across ages. The authors ran a second PCR of roughly 6 to 12 cycles using a sample-barcoded 5' primer and a J-beta primer mix. MiXCR, run by TCRdb on the 5' RACE reads, gives a single entry per CDR3 protein. The data hold some 760,000 distinct CDR3 sequences, with roughly 25% observed a single time. These data were also reused for a study on T cells of mothers and their children.

Source material: blood. The receptor set was obtained from a boy aged 5-17 years in good health.

V gene TRBV6-2 or TRBV6-3 combines with J gene TRBJ1-2; D is possibly TRBD1 (5 bases). CDR1 and CDR2 from the germline V gene are MNHEY and SVGEGT. This CDR3 contains 16 residues. V was cut by 5 bases and J by 0 bases, with 16 bases left in between. The CDR3 loop reads CASSTEGPPPNYGYTF. CDR3 nucleotides: TGTGCCAGCAGTACCGAGGGGCCCCCTCCTAACTATGGCTACACCTTC.

The chain employs TRBV7-2 and TRBJ2-4, with D possibly called TRBD1 or TRBD2 (5 bases each). The germline V and J ends were trimmed by 5 bases and 0 bases, with 17 bases remaining between them. The CDR3 is made up of 17 amino acids. From germline, CDR1 is SGHTA and CDR2 FQGNSA. CDR3 loop: CASSPGTGRSAKNIQYF. CDR3 nucleotide sequence: TGTGCCAGCAGCCCAGGGACGGGACGGTCAGCCAAAAACATTCAGTACTTC.

The chain links TRBV26 to TRBJ1-1. TRBV26 corresponds to a pseudogene. This CDR3 spans 13 amino acids. The CDR3 loop is CASSRRMNTEAFF. In nucleotides, the CDR3 is TGTGCCAGCAGCCGCAGGATGAACACTGAAGCTTTCTTT.

This clonotype was counted a few times. This rearrangement joins TRBV2 to TRBJ2-1; D is undetermined. Trimming took off 6 bases at V and 5 bases at J, with 14 bases between the two ends. The length of the CDR3 is 14 residues. The germline CDR1 and CDR2 sequences are SNHLY and FYNNEI. CDR3 sequence: CASSPEWENNEQFF. In DNA, the CDR3 is TGTGCCAGCAGCCCTGAGTGGGAAAACAATGAGCAGTTCTTC.

This chain links TRBV19 with TRBJ2-3; D gene ambiguous. Germline V gives CDR1 LNHDA, CDR2 SQIVND (reference sequence). CDR3 length: 11 residues. V was shortened by 10 bases and J by 4 bases, with 9 bases between the two germline ends. As DNA, the CDR3 is TGTGCCATCAATCGACCAGATACGCAGTATTTT. Its translation is CAINRPDTQYF.

This rearrangement joins TRBV29-1 to TRBJ1-1; tentatively, D is TRBD1 (6 bases). Trimming took off 1 base at V and 6 bases at J, with 15 bases between the two ends. CDR1 and CDR2 from the germline V gene are SQVTM and ANQGSEA. The CDR3 consists of 14 residues. The CDR3 coding sequence is TGCAGCGTTGAAGTTACAGGGACCTTCGCTGAAGCTTTCTTT. The encoded protein is CSVEVTGTFAEAFF.

The chain uses TRBV20-1 and TRBJ2-7; TRBD1 matches at 8 bases. This CDR3 is 13 amino acids long. Per germline, CDR1 DFQATT and CDR2 SNEGSKA (reference sequence). V lost 6 bases, J lost 6 bases, and 10 bases stayed unmatched. CDR3 loop: CSAVIPGGGEQYF. The CDR3 DNA follows: TGCAGTGCCGTTATCCCAGGGGGCGGCGAGCAGTACTTC.

This clonotype came up a few times. The chain employs TRBV14 and TRBJ2-5, with D possibly TRBD2 on 6 matching bases. The CDR3 runs 15 residues. Trimming stripped 4 bases from V and 3 bases from J, with 15 bases between. The V gene's germline CDR1 is SGHDN and CDR2 FVKESK. DNA of the CDR3: TGTGCCAGCAGCCCAAGCGGGTATTGGGAAGAGACCCAGTACTTC. This encodes CASSPSGYWEETQYF.

The V and J genes are TRBV3-1 and TRBJ2-3; the D gene is possibly TRBD2 (6 bases). The CDR3 loop spans 16 amino acids. Trimming stripped 0 bases from V and 6 bases from J, with 16 bases between. In germline, CDR1 is LGHDT, CDR2 YNNKEL (reference sequence). CDR3: CASSQDKVLRGDTQYF. The CDR3 nucleotides read TGTGCCAGCAGCCAAGATAAAGTCCTTCGGGGGGATACGCAGTATTTT.

This clonotype has more than one count but fewer than ten. J is TRBJ1-3 and V is TRBV28; 7 nucleotides line up with TRBD1. The junction had 6 bases not matched to a gene; V was cut back by 4 bases and J by 0 bases. CDR1 is MDHEN, CDR2 SYDVKM, per germline. The CDR3 sequence is 16 residues long. The CDR3 sequence is CASSSGTANSGNTIYF. For the CDR3, the DNA is TGTGCCAGCAGTTCCGGGACAGCAAACTCTGGAAACACCATATATTTT.

Only a few counts were recorded for this clonotype. The chain joins TRBV3-1 to TRBJ1-1; possible D gene TRBD1, 6 bases. V lost 3 bases and J 7 bases, leaving 12 bases between the germline ends. Germline CDR1 and CDR2: LGHDT and YNNKEL (reference sequence). The CDR3 runs 13 residues. CDR3 sequence: CASSQGGANEAFF. CDR3 in DNA: TGTGCCAGCAGCCAGGGGGGGGCGAATGAAGCTTTCTTT.

The chain couples TRBV20-1 to TRBJ2-7; 11 bases agree with TRBD2. This CDR3 is 17 amino acids long. Germline V lookup: CDR1 DFQATT, CDR2 SNEGSKA (reference sequence). The V and J ends lost 1 base and 2 bases, in that order; junction bases with no gene match: 10. CDR3 amino acids: CSARALRGLAATYEQYF. The CDR3 nucleotides are TGCAGTGCTAGAGCTCTCCGGGGACTAGCGGCTACCTACGAGCAGTACTTC.

The chain combines TRBV29-1 with TRBJ2-1; D is unresolved. The germline gives CDR1 SQVTM, CDR2 ANQGSEA. The CDR3 has 14 amino acids. With 2 bases removed from V and 0 bases from J, the gap between germline ends came to 8 bases. The CDR3 DNA follows: TGCAGCGTTGAACTAAAGAGCTCCTACAATGAGCAGTTCTTC. It translates to CSVELKSSYNEQFF.

This rearrangement joins TRBV12-3 or TRBV12-4 to TRBJ1-1, with 11 bases fitting TRBD1. This CDR3 spans 14 amino acids. After removal of 6 bases from V and 4 bases from J, the junction contained 4 bases not matched to a gene. CDR3 in DNA: TGTGCCAGCAGCCGGACAGGGGGCGTCACTGAAGCTTTCTTT. It yields the protein CASSRTGGVTEAFF.

This chain links TRBV5-1 with TRBJ2-1; possibly TRBD2 for D (6 bases). CDR1 and CDR2 from the germline V gene are SGHRS and YFSETQ. This CDR3 region has 17 residues. Trimming pared 1 base from V and 0 bases from J, leaving 14 bases between. The CDR3 reads CASSLIAEASSYNEQFF. The CDR3 DNA is TGCGCCAGCAGCTTGATAGCGGAGGCGAGCTCCTACAATGAGCAGTTCTTC.

V gene TRBV29-1 combines with J gene TRBJ1-1; perhaps TRBD1 as D (6 bases). The germline gives CDR1 SQVTM, CDR2 ANQGSEA. V lost 3 bases and J lost 7, with 12 bases in between. The CDR3 runs 12 residues. CDR3 loop: CSVEWGRGEAFF. The CDR3 nucleotides are TGCAGCGTTGAGTGGGGGCGGGGTGAAGCTTTCTTT.

The chain has TRBV12-3 or TRBV12-4 and TRBJ2-5; TRBD2 matches at 9 bases. V shed 5 bases and J 5 bases; nucleotides not matched to a gene: 12. CDR3 length: 16 residues. This chain's CDR3 is CASSKGASGALETQYF. CDR3 nucleotide sequence: TGTGCCAGCAGTAAAGGGGCTAGCGGGGCTTTGGAGACCCAGTACTTC.

This clonotype has more than one count but fewer than ten. This is likely a read error, given that the CDR3 carries no conserved phenylalanine or tryptophan at its end. The chain is built from TRBV7-9 and TRBJ2-3; 12 bases are shared with TRBD2. V gave up 1 base and J gave up 5 bases; unmatched junction bases: 4. The germline CDR1 and CDR2 sequences are SEHNR and FQNEAQ (reference sequence). The CDR3 is made up of 16 amino acids. The CDR3 is CASSLGTSGEVDTQYV. CDR3 nucleotide sequence: TGTGCCAGCAGCTTAGGGACTAGCGGGGAAGTAGATACGCAGTATGTT.

The rearrangement links TRBV20-1 to TRBJ2-5; possible D gene TRBD2, 6 bases. Germline-derived CDR1 and CDR2 are DFQATT and SNEGSKA (reference sequence). V gave up 1 base and J gave up 0 bases, with 12 bases separating them. The CDR3 is made up of 15 amino acids. CDR3 DNA sequence: TGCAGTGCTAGAGCGAGTAGCGGTAACCAAGAGACCCAGTACTTC. As protein: CSARASSGNQETQYF.

This clonotype was detected only a few times. This sequence joins TRBV2 and TRBJ2-4; 8 nucleotides align to TRBD2. Germline V lookup: CDR1 SNHLY, CDR2 FYNNEI. The CDR3 has 15 residues. Trimming cost V 7 bases and J 8 bases; bases outside gene matches: 13. CDR3: CASTAGGPFQDIQYF. As DNA, the CDR3 is TGTGCCAGCACTGCGGGAGGACCGTTTCAGGACATTCAGTACTTC. Complete variable domain (other parts from reference TRBV2 and TRBJ2-4): EPEVTQTPSHQVTQMGQEVILRCVPISNHLYFYWYRQILGQKVEFLVSFYNNEISEKSEIFDDQFSVERPDGSNFTLKIRSTKLEDSAMYFCASTAGGPFQDIQYFGAGTRLSVL.

The CDR3 sequence: CASSSPQGFSGELFF. The DNA of the CDR3 is TGTGCCAGCAGCTCGCCACAGGGGTTTAGCGGGGAGCTGTTTTTT. The chain recombines TRBV11-2 with TRBJ2-2; TRBD1 matches at 7 bases. The CDR3 is 15 amino acids. Germline V gives CDR1 SGHAT, CDR2 FQNNGV. J lost 7 bases, V lost 4 bases, and 9 bases had no gene match.

The chain employs TRBV3-1 and TRBJ1-4, with 8 bases identical to TRBD1. V trimming: 1 base; J trimming: 5 bases; junction bases outside the gene matches: 3. CDR3 size: 15 residues. Germline CDR1 is LGHDT and CDR2 is YNNKEL (reference sequence). The CDR3 coding sequence is TGTGCCAGCAGCCAAGGCAGGGGGCTAAATGAAAAACTGTTTTTT. Its translation is CASSQGRGLNEKLFF.

The DNA for the CDR3 is TGTGCCAGCACCATCCGTGGGTACGAGCAGTACTTC. Protein sequence: CASTIRGYEQYF. The chain carries TRBV6-2 or TRBV6-3 and TRBJ2-7; the D is unclear. The CDR3 sequence is 12 residues long. The V gene's germline CDR1 is MNHEY and CDR2 SVGEGT. V lost 7 bases to trimming and J lost 4 bases, with 11 bases between them.

The chain links TRBV2 to TRBJ2-1; TRBD1 matches at 7 bases. This CDR3 has 16 residues. Germline loops: CDR1 SNHLY, CDR2 FYNNEI. Trimming at V came to 6 bases and at J to 2 bases, leaving 10 bases not matched to a gene. CDR3 DNA sequence: TGTGCCAGCAGGGAATACCGGGACAGAACCTACAATGAGCAGTTCTTC. This codes for CASREYRDRTYNEQFF.

The chain recombines TRBV12-3 or TRBV12-4 with TRBJ2-4, with 8 bases aligning to TRBD2. Unmatched junction bases numbered 10, after V lost 5 bases and J lost 4 bases. This CDR3 contains 16 residues. The CDR3 DNA is TGTGCCAGCAGTCTCAGTACTAGCGGCAAGAAAAACATTCAGTACTTC. Its translation is CASSLSTSGKKNIQYF.